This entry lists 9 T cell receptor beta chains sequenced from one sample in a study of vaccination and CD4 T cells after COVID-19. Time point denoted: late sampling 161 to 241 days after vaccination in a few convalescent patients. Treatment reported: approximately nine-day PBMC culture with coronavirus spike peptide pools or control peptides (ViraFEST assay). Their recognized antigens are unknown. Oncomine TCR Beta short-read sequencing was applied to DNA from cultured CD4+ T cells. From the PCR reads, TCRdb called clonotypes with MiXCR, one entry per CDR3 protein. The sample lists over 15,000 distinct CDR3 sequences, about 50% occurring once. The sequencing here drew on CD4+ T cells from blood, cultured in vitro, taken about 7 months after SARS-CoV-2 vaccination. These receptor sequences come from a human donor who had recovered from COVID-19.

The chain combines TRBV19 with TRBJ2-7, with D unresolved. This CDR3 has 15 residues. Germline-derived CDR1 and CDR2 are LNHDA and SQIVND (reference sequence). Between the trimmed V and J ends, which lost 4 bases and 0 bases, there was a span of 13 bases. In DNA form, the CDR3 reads TGTGCCAGTAGTACACGGACGGAGAGCTCCTACGAGCAGTACTTC. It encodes CASSTRTESSYEQYF.

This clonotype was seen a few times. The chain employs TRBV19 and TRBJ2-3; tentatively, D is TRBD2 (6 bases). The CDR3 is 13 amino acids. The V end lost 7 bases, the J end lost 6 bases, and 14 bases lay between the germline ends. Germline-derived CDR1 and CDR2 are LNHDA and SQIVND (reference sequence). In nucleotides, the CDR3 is TGTGCCAGTACCCTGGGGACTTACGATACGCAGTATTTT. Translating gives CASTLGTYDTQYF.

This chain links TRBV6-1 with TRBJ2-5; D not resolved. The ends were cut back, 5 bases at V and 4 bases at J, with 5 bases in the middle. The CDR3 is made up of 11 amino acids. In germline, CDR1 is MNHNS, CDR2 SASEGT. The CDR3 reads CASSNGETQYF. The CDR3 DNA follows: TGTGCCAGCAGTAACGGAGAGACCCAGTACTTC.

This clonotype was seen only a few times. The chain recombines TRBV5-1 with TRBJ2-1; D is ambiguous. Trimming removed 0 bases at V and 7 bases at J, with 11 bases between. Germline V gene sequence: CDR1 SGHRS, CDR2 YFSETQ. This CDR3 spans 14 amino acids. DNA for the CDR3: TGCGCCAGCAGCTTGGAGACTCCGAATAATGAGCAGTTCTTC. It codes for CASSLETPNNEQFF.

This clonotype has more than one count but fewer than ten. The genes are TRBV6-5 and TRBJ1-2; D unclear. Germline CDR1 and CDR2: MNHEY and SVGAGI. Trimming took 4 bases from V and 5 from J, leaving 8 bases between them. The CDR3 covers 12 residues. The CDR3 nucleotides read TGTGCCAGCAGTTTCACACCATATGGCTACACCTTC. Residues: CASSFTPYGYTF.

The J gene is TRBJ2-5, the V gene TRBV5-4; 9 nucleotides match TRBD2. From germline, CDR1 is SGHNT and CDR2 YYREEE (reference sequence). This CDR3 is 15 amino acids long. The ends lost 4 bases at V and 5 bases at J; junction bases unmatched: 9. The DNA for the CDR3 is TGTGCCAGCAGCCGCTTTAGCGGGAGTAGGGAGACCCAGTACTTC. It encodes CASSRFSGSRETQYF.

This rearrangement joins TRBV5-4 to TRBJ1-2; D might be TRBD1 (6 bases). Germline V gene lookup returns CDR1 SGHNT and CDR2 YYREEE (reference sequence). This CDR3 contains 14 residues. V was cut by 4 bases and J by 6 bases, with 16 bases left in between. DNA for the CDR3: TGTGCCAGCAGCCGAAGGGGGACCTATGATGGCTACACCTTC. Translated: CASSRRGTYDGYTF. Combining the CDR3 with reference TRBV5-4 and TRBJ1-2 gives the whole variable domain ETGVTQSPTHLIKTRGQQVTLRCSSQSGHNTVSWYQQALGQGPQFIFQYYREEENGRGNFPPRFSGLQFPNYSSELNVNALELDDSALYLCASSRRGTYDGYTFGSGTRLTVV.

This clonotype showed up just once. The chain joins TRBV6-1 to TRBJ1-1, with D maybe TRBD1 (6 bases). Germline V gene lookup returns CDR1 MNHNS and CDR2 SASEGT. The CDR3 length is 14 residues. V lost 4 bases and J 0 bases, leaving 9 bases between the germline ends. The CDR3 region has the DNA TGTGCCAGCAGTGTAGGGACATTGAACACTGAAGCTTTCTTT. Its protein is CASSVGTLNTEAFF.

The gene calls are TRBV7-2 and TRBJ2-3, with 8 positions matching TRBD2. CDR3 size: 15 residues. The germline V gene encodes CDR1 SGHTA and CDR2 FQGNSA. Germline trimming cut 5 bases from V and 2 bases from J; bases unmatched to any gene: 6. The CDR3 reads CASSLSGTPTDTQYF. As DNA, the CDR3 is TGTGCCAGCAGCCTTAGCGGGACCCCCACAGATACGCAGTATTTT. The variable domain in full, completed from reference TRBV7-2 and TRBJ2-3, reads GAGVSQSPSNKVTEKGKDVELRCDPISGHTALYWYRQSLGQGLEFLIYFQGNSAPDKSGLPSDRFSAERTGGSVSTLTIQRTQQEDSAVYLCASSLSGTPTDTQYFGPGTRLTVL.